This T cell receptor (beta chain) was obtained from a study of cytomegalovirus exposure and HLA in healthy donors. Germline trimming cut 3 bases from V and 2 bases from J; bases unmatched to any gene: 17. This CDR3 has 20 residues. CDR1 is GTSNPN and CDR2 is SVGIG in the germline V gene (reference sequence). A multiplex PCR was run with 60 Vbeta primers and 13 Jbeta primers. Some clones are missing from TCRdb's copy, which holds only in-frame ones; the method was immunoSEQ multiplex PCR. Of around 170,000 clones listed, about 72% are singletons. The specimen was PBMCs. The chain is built from TRBV30 and TRBJ2-6, with 9 bases aligning to TRBD2. The TCR was taken from a male donor in good health and CMV-seronegative. CDR3: CAWRLRAGFSGSPGANVLTF. Here the CDR3 DNA reads TGTGCCTGGAGGCTACGAGCAGGTTTTAGCGGGAGTCCTGGGGCCAACGTCCTGACTTTC.